This T cell receptor beta chain was obtained from a study of blood T cells in healthy people across ages. A J-beta primer mix and a sample-barcoded 5' primer were used in a second PCR of roughly 6 to 12 cycles. TCRdb reprocessed the 5' RACE reads via MiXCR and lists one record per CDR3 protein. The sample records around 1,900,000 distinct CDR3 sequences, around 40% being singletons. This TCR was sampled from a human donor in good health. Sequencing used blood.

In DNA, the CDR3 is TGTACCAGCAGCTTGGGACTAGCGGGGCCTCCCTACGAGCAGTACTTC. Protein: CTSSLGLAGPPYEQYF. J is TRBJ2-7 and V is TRBV7-2; 13 bases map to TRBD2. V dropped 3 bases and J dropped 2; count of bases not matched to a gene: 4. In germline, CDR1 is SGHTA, CDR2 FQGNSA. This CDR3 region has 16 residues.